This T cell receptor beta chain was documented in a study of blood T cell repertoires in COVID-19. V was shortened by 6 bases and J by 9 bases, with 12 bases between the two germline ends. This CDR3 has 12 amino acids. In germline, CDR1 is MNHNY, CDR2 SVGAGI (reference sequence). Measured with immunoSEQ multiplex PCR; TCRdb has only the in-frame clones, and not every one. The sample has fewer than 500,000 clones; roughly 89% are singletons. The V and J genes are TRBV6-6 and TRBJ2-1; the D gene is possibly TRBD1 (6 bases). The source material was peripheral blood. The clonotype was recovered from a man younger than 35 with COVID-19, enrolled during active disease. CDR3 loop: CASRTTGIEQFF. The DNA for the CDR3 is TGTGCCAGCAGAACCACAGGGATTGAGCAGTTCTTC.